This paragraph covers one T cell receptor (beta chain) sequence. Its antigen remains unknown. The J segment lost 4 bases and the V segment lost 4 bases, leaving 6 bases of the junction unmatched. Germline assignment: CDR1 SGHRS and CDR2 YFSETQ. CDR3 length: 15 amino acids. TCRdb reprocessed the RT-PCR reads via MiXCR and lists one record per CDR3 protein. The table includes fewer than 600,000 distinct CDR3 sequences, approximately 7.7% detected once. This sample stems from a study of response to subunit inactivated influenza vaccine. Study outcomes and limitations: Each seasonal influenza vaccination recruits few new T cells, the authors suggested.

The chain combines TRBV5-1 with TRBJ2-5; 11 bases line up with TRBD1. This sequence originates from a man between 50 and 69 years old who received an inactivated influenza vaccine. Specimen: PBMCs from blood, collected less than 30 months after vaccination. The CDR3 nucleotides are TGCGCCAGCAGCCCGATAGGACAGGGGGCAGAGACCCAGTACTTC. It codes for CASSPIGQGAETQYF.